The source of this T cell receptor beta chain is a study of blood T cell repertoires in COVID-19 (dated by TCRdb to the early 2020s). Looking at the study overall: The collaborator samples originated in the United States, Italy and Spain and spanned the acute and convalescent phases of COVID-19. The repertoires were made available in a free public database intended to serve as a resource for research on the immune response to SARS-CoV-2. HLA class I and class II types, where available, came from metadata supplied by the sample provider rather than from assay-based typing. The samples were drawn from two sources: the first 160 participants of the ongoing ImmuneRACE study, and 1,254 subjects contributed by 6 global collaborators. Subjects who had been exposed to COVID-19, were actively infected with it, or had recovered from it provided the deeply sampled blood TCRbeta repertoires that made up the dataset. Sample metadata almost always included a de-identified subject ID, COVID-19 status, age in years and sex. The prospective study material was composed of cDNA or gDNA derived from T cells, B-cell-depleted T cells, or PBMCs.

TCRbeta CDR3 regions were amplified from genomic DNA by means of the immunoSEQ Assay, a bias-controlled multiplex PCR. As for how the authors treated the data: The number of nucleated cells in each sample was estimated from the amplification of reference gene primers within the assay. To quantify the absolute abundance of each unique TCRbeta CDR3 rearrangement, sequence reads were collapsed and filtered. For each sample, productive Simpson clonality was calculated by taking the square root of Simpson's diversity index across productive rearrangements. TCRdb obtained this table from immuneACCESS and retained in-frame rearrangements with V and J assigned. These tables miss some clones; where compared with another copy, unresolved V genes account for less than half of the shortfall, and the remainder is unexplained. V and J calls and clone size come straight from that table; D and trimming were deduced from the DNA. The sample yields 60,000 to 70,000 clones; 80% to 90% were counted once. The ten top clones hold 3.5% to 4.5% of the sample.

Each collaborating institution followed its own protocols to collect whole blood in K2EDTA tubes. For TCRbeta analysis, collaborators shipped samples as frozen whole blood, isolated PBMCs, or DNA extracted from either of those sample types. The germline V gene supplies CDR1 SQVTM and CDR2 ANQGSEA. From its cysteine to its phenylalanine, the CDR3 spans 16 amino acids. Only the CDR3 DNA stays, 48 bases, in frame from base 1. V sheds 0 bases and J sheds 0 bases, leaving 9 bases between their ends. Worth noting for this clone: Its cognate antigen has yet to be identified. Nothing much larger sits one base from this clone, and base qualities are not available.

Overall results and qualifications from the work: Clinical and demographic metadata were provided uncurated, with the amount varying by source and participant.

The chain is assembled from TRBV29-1 and TRBJ2-6, with the D gene not confidently named. The receptor comes from a man aged 45-65 years with active COVID-19. Input material: peripheral blood. CDR3 loop: CSVEDSEHSGANVLTF. The bases read TGCAGCGTTGAAGACAGTGAACACTCTGGGGCCAACGTCCTGACTTTC.